This TCR beta chain was obtained from a study of response to subunit inactivated influenza vaccine. The study's findings and limits: Authors suggested each seasonal flu vaccination may recruit only limited numbers of new T cells.

This clonotype has more than one count but fewer than ten. Its target is unknown. One entry per CDR3 protein results from TCRdb running MiXCR on the RT-PCR reads. The sample has roughly 780,000 distinct CDR3 sequences, approximately 17% seen once. Germline V gives CDR1 SQVTM, CDR2 ANQGSEA. The CDR3 is 15 residues long. V shed 5 bases and J 2 bases; nucleotides not matched to a gene: 4. The starting material was PBMCs from blood, obtained 5 days after vaccination. The chain combines TRBV29-1 with TRBJ2-6; 9 bases fit TRBD1. The clonotype comes from a man in his fifties who received an inactivated influenza vaccine. CDR3 loop: CSVRTGVPGANVLTF. The CDR3 DNA sequence: TGCAGCGTTAGGACAGGGGTCCCTGGGGCCAACGTCCTGACTTTC.